This T cell receptor (beta chain) was captured in a study of technical replicates of blood from a few donors. The CDR3 has 14 amino acids. Trimming removed 4 bases at V and 4 bases at J, with 14 bases between. CDR1 is SGHDN and CDR2 is FVKESK in the germline V gene. Libraries were prepared by immunoSEQ multiplex PCR; TCRdb keeps only in-frame clonotypes and omits some of them. The table has tens of thousands of clones, 95% seen once; the top ten hold approximately 0.22%. The chain combines TRBV14 with TRBJ2-7; possibly TRBD1 for D (5 bases). Sequenced material: T cells isolated from PBMCs. This TCR was sampled from a human donor in good health. CDR3 amino acids: CASSPRVSAYEQYF. CDR3 DNA sequence: TGTGCCAGCAGCCCCAGGGTATCCGCGTACGAGCAGTACTTC.